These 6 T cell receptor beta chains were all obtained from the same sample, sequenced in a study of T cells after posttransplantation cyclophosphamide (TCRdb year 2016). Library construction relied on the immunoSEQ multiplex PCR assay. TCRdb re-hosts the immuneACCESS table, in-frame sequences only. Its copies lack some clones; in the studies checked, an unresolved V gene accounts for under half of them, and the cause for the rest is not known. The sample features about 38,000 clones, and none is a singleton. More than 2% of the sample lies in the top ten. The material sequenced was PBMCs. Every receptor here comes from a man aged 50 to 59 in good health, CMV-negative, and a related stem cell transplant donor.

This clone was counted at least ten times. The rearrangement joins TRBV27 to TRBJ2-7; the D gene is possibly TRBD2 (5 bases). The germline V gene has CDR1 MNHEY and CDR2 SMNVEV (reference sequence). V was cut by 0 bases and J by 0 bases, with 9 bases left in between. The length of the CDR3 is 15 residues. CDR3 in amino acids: CASSLSRGFSYEQYF. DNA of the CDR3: TGTGCCAGCAGTTTATCTCGGGGATTCTCCTACGAGCAGTACTTC.

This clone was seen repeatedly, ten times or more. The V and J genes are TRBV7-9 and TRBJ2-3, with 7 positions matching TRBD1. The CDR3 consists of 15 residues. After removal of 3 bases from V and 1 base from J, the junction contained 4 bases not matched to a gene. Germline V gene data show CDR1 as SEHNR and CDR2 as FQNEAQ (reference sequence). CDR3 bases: TGTGCCAGCAGCTTCTTCGGGACAGGCACAGATACGCAGTATTTT. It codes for CASSFFGTGTDTQYF. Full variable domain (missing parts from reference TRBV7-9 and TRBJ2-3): DTGVSQNPRHKITKRGQNVTFRCDPISEHNRLYWYRQTLGQGPEFLTYFQNEAQLEKSRLLSDRFSAERPKGSFSTLEIQRTEQGDSAMYLCASSFFGTGTDTQYFGPGTRLTVL.

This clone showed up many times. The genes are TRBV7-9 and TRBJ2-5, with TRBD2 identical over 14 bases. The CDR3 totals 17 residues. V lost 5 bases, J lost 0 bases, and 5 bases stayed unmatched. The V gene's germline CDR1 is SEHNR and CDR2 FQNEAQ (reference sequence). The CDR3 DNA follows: TGTGCCAGCAGCCCCGGACTAGCGGGGGGCTACCAAGAGACCCAGTACTTC. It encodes CASSPGLAGGYQETQYF.

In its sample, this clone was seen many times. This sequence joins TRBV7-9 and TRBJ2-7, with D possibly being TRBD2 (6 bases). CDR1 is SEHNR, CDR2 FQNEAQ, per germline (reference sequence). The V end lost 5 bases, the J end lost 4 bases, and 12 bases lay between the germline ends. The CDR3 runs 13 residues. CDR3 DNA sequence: TGTGCCAGCAGCCATGGAGGGCTTTACGAGCAGTACTTC. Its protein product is CASSHGGLYEQYF.

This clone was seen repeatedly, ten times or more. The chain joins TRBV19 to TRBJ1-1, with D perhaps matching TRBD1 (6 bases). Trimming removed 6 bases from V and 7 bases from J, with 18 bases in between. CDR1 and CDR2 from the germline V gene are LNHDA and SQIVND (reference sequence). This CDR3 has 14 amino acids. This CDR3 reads CASSDRWAQGEAFF. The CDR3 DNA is TGTGCCAGTAGCGACAGGTGGGCTCAGGGTGAAGCTTTCTTT. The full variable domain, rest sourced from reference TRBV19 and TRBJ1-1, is DGGITQSPKYLFRKEGQNVTLSCEQNLNHDAMYWYRQDPGQGLRLIYYSQIVNDFQKGDIAEGYSVSREKKESFPLTVTSAQKNPTAFYLCASSDRWAQGEAFFGQGTRLTVV.

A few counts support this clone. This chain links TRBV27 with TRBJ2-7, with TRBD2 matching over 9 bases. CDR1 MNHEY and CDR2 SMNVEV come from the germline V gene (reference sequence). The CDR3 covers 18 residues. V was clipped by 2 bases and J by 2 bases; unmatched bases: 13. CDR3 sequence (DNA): TGTGCCAGCAGTTTACTACCCTGGGCTAGCGGGACGGCCTACGAGCAGTACTTC. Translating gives CASSLLPWASGTAYEQYF.